These T cell receptor beta chains were read from a single sample in a study of blood T cell repertoires in COVID-19. Measured with immunoSEQ multiplex PCR; TCRdb has only the in-frame clones, and not every one. The profile covers about 170,000 clones, with 70% to 85% appearing a single time and around 12% taken by the ten largest. Sequenced sample: PBMCs or T cells enriched from blood (not recorded which). Source of these receptors: a man over 45 who had recovered from COVID-19. The CDR3 runs from the conserved cysteine through the conserved F or W. D genes are given only for firm matches. Only part of the rows carry a size: once, few, many, or a class if the clone is expanded.

size	V	length	D	J	DNA	CDR3
-	TRBV19	14	-	TRBJ1-5	TGTGCCAGTAGTATTGGAACAGGGAATCAGCCCCAGCATTTT	CASSIGTGNQPQHF
-	TRBV7-8	18	-	TRBJ1-6	TGTGCCAGCAGCGCTCCTGGGTTCGGGAGCTCCTATAATTCACCCCTCCACTTT	CASSAPGFGSSYNSPLHF
-	TRBV27	15	-	TRBJ2-7	TGTGCCAGCAGTTCAAGCGGGCTGCGCTCCTACGAGCAGTACTTC	CASSSSGLRSYEQYF
-	TRBV28	14	-	TRBJ1-3	TGTGCCAGCAGTTTACCCGGGTTTCGAAACACCATATATTTT	CASSLPGFRNTIYF
-	TRBV3-1/TRBV3-2	21	TRBD2	TRBJ2-2	TGTGCCAGCAGCCAGGTCCCCTGGGGACTAGCAAATTTGTGTAACACCGGGGAGCTGTTTTTT	CASSQVPWGLANLCNTGELFF
-	TRBV5-4	13	-	TRBJ2-7	TGTGCCAGCAGCCGGGACAAAGTTTCCGAGCAGTACTTC	CASSRDKVSEQYF
-	TRBV19	13	TRBD1	TRBJ1-4	TGTGCCAGTAGCCCGGACAGGGCCGCAAAACTGTTTTTT	CASSPDRAAKLFF
-	TRBV10-3	13	-	TRBJ1-2	TGTGCCATCAGGGACACCGGGACATTCCGTCAAAGTTTC	CAIRDTGTFRQSF
-	TRBV11-1	16	TRBD2	TRBJ2-3	TGTGCCAGCAGCTCCAGGCTAGCGGGGTACACAGATACGCAGTATTTT	CASSSRLAGYTDTQYF
-	TRBV9	16	TRBD2	TRBJ2-2	TGTGCCAGCAGCGTAGGCGCGGGGGGGCCGGTCGGGGAGCTGTTTTTT	CASSVGAGGPVGELFF
-	TRBV28	12	-	TRBJ1-2	TGTGCCAGCAACGTGGCCCCCTATGGCTACACCTTC	CASNVAPYGYTF
-	TRBV18	15	TRBD1	TRBJ2-7	TGTGCCAGCTCACTGCGGACAGGGGCACCTTACGAGCAGTACTTC	CASSLRTGAPYEQYF
-	TRBV9	14	TRBD1	TRBJ2-3	TGTGCCAGCAGTCGGGACAGGGTCACAGATACGCAGTATTTT	CASSRDRVTDTQYF
few	TRBV5-1	12	-	TRBJ2-7	TGCGCCAGCAGCTTGGCAGGGGGGGAGCAGTACTTC	CASSLAGGEQYF
-	TRBV3-1/TRBV3-2	14	-	TRBJ1-6	TGTGCCAGCAGCCAAGAATTCGGTATCAGGCCCCTCCACTTT	CASSQEFGIRPLHF
-	TRBV18	20	-	TRBJ2-6	TGTGCCAGCTCACCACTCGTTGCAGGCCTCCCCGCTTCTGGGGCCAACGTCCTGACTTTC	CASSPLVAGLPASGANVLTF
once	TRBV29-1	14	TRBD1	TRBJ2-3	TGCAGCGTCAATCGGGGACAGGCTGCAGATACGCAGTATTTT	CSVNRGQAADTQYF
once	TRBV7-2	14	-	TRBJ1-2	TGTGCCAGCAGCTTAGCTCTCCCGGTCGGTGGCTACACCTTC	CASSLALPVGGYTF
once	TRBV10-2	15	-	TRBJ2-7	TGCGCCAGCAGTGATTTTGGGCAGGGGACAAGCGAGCAGTACTTC	CASSDFGQGTSEQYF
-	TRBV28	14	TRBD1	TRBJ1-1	TGTGCCAGCAGTCGACAGGGGCGGGCTCGTGAAGCTTTCTTT	CASSRQGRAREAFF
-	TRBV28	11	-	TRBJ1-2	TGTGCCAGCAGCGCCAGGGGCGGCTACACCTTC	CASSARGGYTF
-	TRBV5-6	15	-	TRBJ2-1	TGTGCCAGCAGCCGCGTAGGGGGAAACCACAATGAGCAGTTCTTC	CASSRVGGNHNEQFF
-	TRBV9	18	TRBD1	TRBJ1-6	TGTGCCAGCAGCCCCGGGACAGGTCCTGCGGGCTATAATTCACCCCTCCACTTT	CASSPGTGPAGYNSPLHF
-	TRBV12-5	13	-	TRBJ1-3	TGTGCTAGTGGTCCGAGACAGGGAAACACCATATATTTT	CASGPRQGNTIYF
-	TRBV19	15	TRBD1	TRBJ1-2	TGTGCCAGTAGTACCGCCGGGACAGGGGGCTATGGCTACACCTTC	CASSTAGTGGYGYTF
-	TRBV5-4	15	-	TRBJ2-4	TGTGCCAGCAGCTTGGTGGCGGGAATGGGAAACATTCAGTACTTC	CASSLVAGMGNIQYF
-	TRBV11-2	15	TRBD1	TRBJ1-2	TGTGCCAGCAGCTGGAGGGCAGGGGGCGACTATGGCTACACCTTC	CASSWRAGGDYGYTF
-	TRBV6-5	14	-	TRBJ1-1	TGTGCCAGTGCACCCAGGACTTTGGGCACTGAAGCTTTCTTT	CASAPRTLGTEAFF
-	TRBV18	13	TRBD1	TRBJ1-6	TGTGCCAGCTCACCGGACAGGAATTCACCCCTCCACTTT	CASSPDRNSPLHF
-	TRBV3-1/TRBV3-2	14	TRBD2	TRBJ2-7	TGTGCCAGCAGCTCCCGGGGGGGGAGCGACGAGCAGTACTTC	CASSSRGGSDEQYF
-	TRBV5-5	17	TRBD1	TRBJ1-6	TGTGCCAGCAGCCTACTCGGGACAGGGTCCTATAATTCACCCCTCCACTTT	CASSLLGTGSYNSPLHF
-	TRBV6-6	15	-	TRBJ2-7	TGTGCCAGCAGTAACCCACAGGGTAGAGTCTACGAGCAGTACTTC	CASSNPQGRVYEQYF
few	TRBV3-1/TRBV3-2	14	-	TRBJ2-1	TGTGCCAGCAGCCAAGATGCAGCCTACAATGAGCAGTTCTTC	CASSQDAAYNEQFF
-	TRBV5-4	14	-	TRBJ1-4	TGTGCCAGCAGCTTGGCAGGGAGGAATGAAAAACTGTTTTTT	CASSLAGRNEKLFF
-	TRBV28	14	TRBD2	TRBJ2-5	TGTGCCAGCATCGGGGGGGGCTACCAAGAGACCCAGTACTTC	CASIGGGYQETQYF
-	TRBV5-1	13	-	TRBJ1-2	TGCGCCAGCAGCTGGCAGGGGCAGGGTGGCTACACCTTC	CASSWQGQGGYTF
-	TRBV6-5	14	-	TRBJ1-5	TGTGCCAGCACCCAAAAGAGGGGGTCTCAGCCCCAGCATTTT	CASTQKRGSQPQHF
once	TRBV9	16	TRBD1	TRBJ1-2	TGTGCCAGCAGCGTAGACATGACACAGGGGACCCATGGCTACACCTTC	CASSVDMTQGTHGYTF
-	TRBV7-9	15	-	TRBJ1-5	TGTGCCAGCAGCTCGGCGGAGAGCGGCAATCAGCCCCAGCATTTT	CASSSAESGNQPQHF
-	TRBV3-1/TRBV3-2	15	TRBD1	TRBJ2-1	TGTGCCAGCAGCCAAGAACGATCCCCAGGGGGCTTGAAGTTCTTC	CASSQERSPGGLKFF